The next 9 T cell receptor beta chains were all read from a single sample in a study of long-term antiretroviral therapy in people with HIV. Investigators performed immunoSEQ version v3.0 at survey level. Clones were read by immunoSEQ multiplex PCR, and TCRdb kept only the in-frame ones, dropping some. The table shows roughly 16,000 clones, with roughly 80% occurring only once. The material was unsorted PBMCs, obtained approximately 2.1 years before starting antiretroviral therapy. The receptor set was obtained from a man aged 30 to 39 with HIV.

The V gene is TRBV18, the J gene TRBJ2-1; 14 bases agree with TRBD2. CDR1 is KGHSH, CDR2 LQKENI, per germline. The CDR3 totals 16 residues. V shed 5 bases and J 1 base; nucleotides not matched to a gene: 1. For the CDR3, the DNA is TGTGCCAGCTCAAGGACTAGCGGGAGGTCCTACAATGAGCAGTTCTTC. Residues: CASSRTSGRSYNEQFF.

This chain connects TRBV4-2 to TRBJ2-7; perhaps TRBD2 as D (5 bases). This CDR3 region has 15 residues. V was cut by 0 bases and J by 4 bases, with 13 bases left in between. Per the germline V gene, CDR1 is LGHNA and CDR2 is YNFKEQ. The CDR3 region is CASSQDGGSRYEQYF. CDR3 sequence (DNA): TGTGCCAGCAGCCAAGATGGTGGGAGTCGTTACGAGCAGTACTTC.

V is TRBV27 and J is TRBJ1-5; a possible D gene is TRBD1 (5 bases). The CDR3 contains 16 residues. The V gene lost 3 bases and the J gene lost 0 bases, with 12 bases spanning the gap. Germline lookup yields CDR1 MNHEY and CDR2 SMNVEV (reference sequence). CDR3 amino acids: CASSFGGRGSNQPQHF. The CDR3 coding sequence is TGTGCCAGCAGTTTCGGGGGAAGGGGTAGCAATCAGCCCCAGCATTTT.

The genes are TRBV6-5 and TRBJ2-2, with D perhaps matching TRBD2 (6 bases). Per germline, CDR1 MNHEY and CDR2 SVGAGI. V was shortened by 2 bases and J by 5 bases, with 12 bases between the two germline ends. The CDR3 length is 15 residues. The CDR3 sequence: CASSYGGWGTGELFF. In DNA, the CDR3 is TGTGCCAGCAGTTACGGGGGGTGGGGGACCGGGGAGCTGTTTTTT.

This clone was detected only once. J is TRBJ2-1 and V is TRBV11-3; D might be TRBD2 (5 bases). CDR1 and CDR2 from the germline V gene are SGHNT and YENEEA. Trimming stripped 1 base from V and 8 bases from J, with 12 bases between. This CDR3 region has 14 residues. DNA for the CDR3: TGTGCCAGCAGCTTAGCGGGATCCGTGGATGAGCAGTTCTTC. Its translation: CASSLAGSVDEQFF.

This chain links TRBV7-9 with TRBJ2-1; D ambiguous. The CDR3 is 15 amino acids. Germline values: CDR1 SEHNR, CDR2 FQNEAQ (reference sequence). V was cut by 5 bases and J by 1 base, with 12 bases left in between. CDR3 nucleotides: TGTGCCAGCAGCCCCTCCGCCGTTTCCTACAATGAGCAGTTCTTC. The encoded protein is CASSPSAVSYNEQFF.

The J gene is TRBJ1-1, the V gene TRBV5-6; D gene uncertain. CDR3 length: 15 amino acids. The germline V and J ends were trimmed by 2 bases and 8 bases, with 19 bases remaining between them. The germline V gene has CDR1 SGHDT and CDR2 YYEEEE. CDR3 in amino acids: CASSFTGRVNLEAFF. Written as DNA, the CDR3 is TGTGCCAGCAGCTTCACGGGTAGGGTCAATTTGGAAGCTTTCTTT.

The chain is built from TRBV29-1 and TRBJ2-1; D gene uncertain. V lost 6 bases and J lost 0, with 12 bases in between. Germline V CDR1 and CDR2: SQVTM, ANQGSEA. The CDR3 has 14 residues. CDR3 loop: CSVETEPSYNEQFF. The CDR3 DNA reads as TGCAGCGTGGAAACTGAACCCTCCTACAATGAGCAGTTCTTC.

The genes are TRBV6-1 and TRBJ1-1; D not resolved. Germline V gene data show CDR1 as MNHNS and CDR2 as SASEGT. The CDR3 spans 11 residues. V was cut by 8 bases and J by 5 bases, with 9 bases left in between. The DNA for the CDR3 is TGTGCCAGCGGCATGGTAACTGAAGCTTTCTTT. Translated: CASGMVTEAFF.